Below, 32 T cell receptor beta chains from the same sample are listed, as sequenced in a study of PD-1 blockade in mismatch repair-deficient tumors. TCRdb keeps only in-frame clones here, not all; method: immunoSEQ multiplex PCR. The sample lists 100,000 to 150,000 clones, about nine tenths seen once, with roughly 10% in the top ten. The sequencing here drew on peripheral blood, taken roughly 70 weeks after starting pembrolizumab. These receptors all come from an adult with mismatch repair-deficient cancer.

The rearrangement joins TRBV7-2 to TRBJ1-5; possible D gene TRBD1, 5 bases. The CDR3 is 13 residues long. V gave up 1 base and J gave up 5 bases, with 6 bases separating them. CDR1 SGHTA and CDR2 FQGNSA come from the germline V gene. DNA of the CDR3: TGTGCCAGCAGCTTAGTACAGGATCAGCCCCAGCATTTT. It translates to CASSLVQDQPQHF.

The CDR3 loop reads CASGLVLTSEDTQYF. The CDR3 DNA sequence: TGTGCTAGTGGTTTGGTACTGACTAGCGAAGATACGCAGTATTTT. The chain joins TRBV12-5 to TRBJ2-3; 8 bases fit TRBD2. CDR1 is LGHNT, CDR2 FRNRAP, per germline. This CDR3 region has 15 residues. V trimming: 0 bases; J trimming: 5 bases; junction bases outside the gene matches: 4.

The genes are TRBV7-9 and TRBJ1-2; D ambiguous. The CDR3 length is 13 residues. V was trimmed by 5 bases and J by 2 bases, leaving 9 bases between them. Looked up from germline, CDR1 is SEHNR and CDR2 is FQNEAQ (reference sequence). The DNA for the CDR3 is TGTGCCAGCAGCCCAGAACCAAACTATGGCTACACCTTC. Protein: CASSPEPNYGYTF.

The J gene is TRBJ2-5, the V gene TRBV7-6; TRBD2 matches 14 bases. The ends lost 5 bases at V and 5 bases at J; junction bases unmatched: 4. Germline V gives CDR1 SGHVS, CDR2 FNYEAQ. The CDR3 length is 15 residues. CDR3 region: CASSRLAGGPETQYF. The CDR3 nucleotides are TGTGCCAGCAGCCGACTAGCGGGAGGGCCTGAGACCCAGTACTTC.

The count of this clone is one. The J gene is TRBJ2-7, the V gene TRBV5-1, with TRBD2 matching over 8 bases. The length of the CDR3 is 16 residues. J lost 2 bases, V lost 4 bases, and 11 bases had no gene match. Germline lookup yields CDR1 SGHRS and CDR2 YFSETQ. As DNA, the CDR3 is TGCGCCAGCAGCGCGACGATTAGCGGGGACACCTACGAGCAGTACTTC. The encoded protein is CASSATISGDTYEQYF.

The rearrangement links TRBV19 to TRBJ1-2; D gene ambiguous. Germline V gives CDR1 LNHDA, CDR2 SQIVND (reference sequence). Trimming cost V 3 bases and J 10 bases, with 15 bases left between them. The CDR3 has 13 residues. The CDR3 DNA is TGTGCCAGTAGTATTTACGACAAATCCCCCTACACCTTC. Its translation: CASSIYDKSPYTF.

This CDR3 reads CASSLFPSGRLDTQYF. The DNA for the CDR3 is TGTGCCAGCAGCTTATTTCCTAGCGGGAGGTTAGATACGCAGTATTTT. The genes are TRBV7-6 and TRBJ2-3; 11 bases align to TRBD2. The CDR3 spans 16 residues. With V trimmed by 2 bases and J by 5 bases, 6 bases remained unmatched. CDR1 is SGHVS, CDR2 FNYEAQ, per germline.

The V call is TRBV29-1, the J call TRBJ2-3; TRBD2 agrees at 8 bases. This CDR3 comprises 14 residues. The V gene end was trimmed by 5 bases and the J gene end by 5 bases; junction bases not matched to a gene: 9. Germline CDR1 reads SQVTM; CDR2 reads ANQGSEA. The CDR3 DNA is TGCAGCGTTTCGGAACGACTAGCGAGAGATACGCAGTATTTT. Translated: CSVSERLARDTQYF.

In its sample, this clone was seen a few times. This sequence joins TRBV7-9 and TRBJ2-5; D is possibly TRBD1 (6 bases). Germline V gives CDR1 SEHNR, CDR2 FQNEAQ (reference sequence). This CDR3 region has 12 residues. The V gene lost 4 bases and the J gene lost 3 bases, with 6 bases spanning the gap. The CDR3 loop reads CASSYREETQYF. In DNA form, the CDR3 reads TGTGCCAGCAGCTACAGGGAAGAGACCCAGTACTTC.

The V and J genes are TRBV7-3 and TRBJ2-3; D unresolved. The CDR3 is made up of 13 amino acids. Germline CDR1 reads SGHTA; CDR2 reads FQGTGA. V gave up 5 bases and J gave up 2 bases, with 8 bases separating them. The CDR3, as DNA: TGTGCCAGCAGCCCGAGGATCACAGATACGCAGTATTTT. This translates into CASSPRITDTQYF.

The rearrangement joins TRBV4-1 to TRBJ2-7, with no clear D. The germline V gene has CDR1 MGHRA and CDR2 YSYEKL. The length of the CDR3 is 16 residues. The V gene lost 3 bases and the J gene lost 2 bases, with 17 bases spanning the gap. CDR3 sequence reads: CASSQSPLGETYEQYF. CDR3 bases: TGCGCCAGCAGCCAGTCGCCGCTGGGTGAGACCTACGAGCAGTACTTC.

This CDR3 reads CASSLEAREINYGYTF. The DNA of the CDR3 is TGTGCCAGCAGCTTAGAAGCGAGGGAGATAAACTATGGCTACACCTTC. This chain links TRBV7-6 with TRBJ1-2, with no clear D. Trimming took 1 base from V and 2 from J, leaving 14 bases between them. Germline CDR1 is SGHVS and CDR2 is FNYEAQ. The CDR3 loop spans 16 amino acids.

The rearrangement links TRBV11-2 to TRBJ2-3, with 9 nucleotides matching TRBD1. This CDR3 has 19 residues. The germline V gene encodes CDR1 SGHAT and CDR2 FQNNGV. After removal of 6 bases from V and 1 base from J, the junction contained 17 bases not matched to a gene. The CDR3 DNA is TGTGCCAGCAGTCCGGGACAGGGAGGGTCGGGAAGCCGCACAGATACGCAGTATTTT. This encodes CASSPGQGGSGSRTDTQYF.

The V gene is TRBV5-1, the J gene TRBJ1-2; D gene unclear. With 4 bases removed from V and 8 bases from J, the gap between germline ends came to 9 bases. Germline assignment: CDR1 SGHRS and CDR2 YFSETQ. The CDR3 extends over 11 amino acids. The CDR3 spells CASSPGLGYTF. The CDR3 region has the DNA TGCGCCAGCAGCCCCGGTTTAGGCTACACCTTC.

In this sample, this clone turned up once. The chain recombines TRBV5-4 with TRBJ2-1; a weak D match, TRBD1 (6 bases). This CDR3 comprises 13 residues. Germline V gene data show CDR1 as SGHNT and CDR2 as YYREEE (reference sequence). Trimming shortened V by 1 base and J by 6 bases, and 8 bases separated the two germline ends. CDR3 coding DNA: TGTGCCAGCAGCTTGAGAGGGGGCAATGAGCAGTTCTTC. It encodes CASSLRGGNEQFF.

This clone was found once. CDR3 residues: CASSLEPLGEQFF. The CDR3, as DNA: TGTGCCAGCAGCTTAGAGCCTTTAGGTGAGCAGTTCTTC. V is TRBV7-9 and J is TRBJ2-1; D is unresolved. Deletions cut 1 base from V and 9 bases from J, with 10 bases between. Germline CDR1 and CDR2: SEHNR and FQNEAQ (reference sequence). The CDR3 extends over 13 amino acids.

V is TRBV5-1 and J is TRBJ2-7; no definite D call. The CDR3 has 14 residues. The ends were cut back, 0 bases at V and 3 bases at J, with 10 bases in the middle. CDR1 and CDR2 (germline): SGHRS, YFSETQ. For the CDR3, the DNA is TGCGCCAGCAGCTTGGTCGCTTCCAGCTACGAGCAGTACTTC. This translates into CASSLVASSYEQYF.

This clone has only one observation. The chain combines TRBV5-1 with TRBJ2-2; D gene ambiguous. This CDR3 is built from 14 residues. The germline CDR1 and CDR2 sequences are SGHRS and YFSETQ. V was shortened by 0 bases and J by 1 base, with 4 bases between the two germline ends. As DNA, the CDR3 is TGCGCCAGCAGCTTGGGTCAGAACACCGGGGAGCTGTTTTTT. Amino acid sequence: CASSLGQNTGELFF. Complete variable domain (other parts from reference TRBV5-1 and TRBJ2-2): KAGVTQTPRYLIKTRGQQVTLSCSPISGHRSVSWYQQTPGQGLQFLFEYFSETQRNKGNFPGRFSGRQFSNSRSEMNVSTLELGDSALYLCASSLGQNTGELFFGEGSRLTVL.

The V gene is TRBV28, the J gene TRBJ1-5; maybe TRBD1 (5 bases). The ends were cut back, 6 bases at V and 2 bases at J, with 8 bases in the middle. This CDR3 is built from 13 residues. The germline CDR1 and CDR2 sequences are MDHEN and SYDVKM. The CDR3 DNA follows: TGTGCCAGCAGCTCCAGGGGCAATCAGCCCCAGCATTTT. Translating it yields CASSSRGNQPQHF.

This chain links TRBV19 with TRBJ1-2, with 9 bases lining up with TRBD1. CDR3 length: 17 residues. Trimming removed 5 bases from V and 1 base from J; junction bases left unmatched: 11. From germline, CDR1 is LNHDA and CDR2 SQIVND (reference sequence). The CDR3 is CASSSTGTGKDNYGYTF. DNA of the CDR3: TGTGCCAGTAGTTCTACCGGGACAGGGAAGGATAACTATGGCTACACCTTC.

The V and J genes are TRBV25-1 and TRBJ2-7; D gene unclear. CDR3 size: 15 residues. V shed 6 bases and J shed 0 bases, with 15 bases lying between them. The germline V gene has CDR1 MGHDK and CDR2 SYGVNS. The chain's CDR3 is CASSSTTSISYEQYF. The CDR3 coding sequence is TGTGCCAGCAGCTCGACCACGAGTATCTCCTACGAGCAGTACTTC.

The gene calls are TRBV4-1 and TRBJ2-4; D assignment may be TRBD1 or TRBD2 (5 bases each). CDR3 size: 15 residues. CDR1 and CDR2 from the germline V gene are MGHRA and YSYEKL. V lost 0 bases to trimming and J lost 6 bases, with 12 bases between them. DNA of the CDR3: TGCGCCAGCAGCCAAGATTCCGGGACCTTAAACATTCAGTACTTC. As protein: CASSQDSGTLNIQYF.

The V and J genes are TRBV28 and TRBJ2-7; D may be TRBD1 or TRBD2 (6 bases each). The CDR3 runs 15 residues. Deletions cut 6 bases from V and 0 bases from J, with 15 bases between. Germline loops: CDR1 MDHEN, CDR2 SYDVKM. The chain's CDR3 is CASSPTGAVSYEQYF. CDR3 bases: TGTGCCAGCAGCCCTACGGGGGCCGTCTCCTACGAGCAGTACTTC.

This clone counts as medium-sized. This chain uses TRBV11-2 with TRBJ1-1; weak D call: TRBD1 (5 bases). CDR3 length: 15 amino acids. The ends were cut back, 0 bases at V and 3 bases at J, with 11 bases in the middle. Germline V gene lookup returns CDR1 SGHAT and CDR2 FQNNGV. The CDR3 DNA sequence: TGTGCCAGCAGCTTAGATCTCGACAGCCACACTGAAGCTTTCTTT. It is translated as CASSLDLDSHTEAFF. Full variable domain (outside the CDR3, taken from reference TRBV11-2 and TRBJ1-1): EAGVAQSPRYKIIEKRQSVAFWCNPISGHATLYWYQQILGQGPKLLIQFQNNGVVDDSQLPKDRFSAERLKGVDSTLKIQPAKLEDSAVYLCASSLDLDSHTEAFFGQGTRLTVV.

The CDR3 nucleotides are TGCGCCAGCAGCCTAAGGACAGGGGGGAGAGAGCAGTACTTC. This sequence encodes CASSLRTGGREQYF. J is TRBJ2-7 and V is TRBV4-3, with 10 positions matching TRBD1. The J segment lost 7 bases and the V segment lost 4 bases, leaving 7 bases of the junction unmatched. This CDR3 spans 14 amino acids. Germline lookup yields CDR1 LGHNA and CDR2 YSLEER.

The chain couples TRBV7-2 to TRBJ2-7; tentatively, D is TRBD1 (5 bases). V was pared by 2 bases and J by 2 bases, with 10 bases between. This CDR3 has 14 residues. Germline V gives CDR1 SGHTA, CDR2 FQGNSA. The CDR3 DNA follows: TGTGCCAGCAGCTTAAACCCGACAGCCTACGAGCAGTACTTC. Translating it yields CASSLNPTAYEQYF.

The chain couples TRBV27 to TRBJ1-2; maybe TRBD1 (6 bases). CDR1 and CDR2 (germline): MNHEY, SMNVEV (reference sequence). V lost 6 bases to trimming and J lost 6 bases, with 14 bases between them. CDR3 length equals 13 residues. For the CDR3, the DNA is TGTGCCAGCAGCCGGGGGGCCAGGGATGGCTACACCTTC. Residues: CASSRGARDGYTF.

The rearrangement joins TRBV7-8 to TRBJ1-4, with 8 bases aligning to TRBD1. V was clipped by 1 base and J by 7 bases; unmatched bases: 14. Germline assignment: CDR1 SGHVS and CDR2 FQNEAQ. This CDR3 has 18 amino acids. CDR3 loop: CASSLVGRGRRFSEKLFF. For the CDR3, the DNA is TGTGCCAGCAGCTTAGTAGGCAGGGGGCGAAGATTTAGTGAAAAACTGTTTTTT.

This clone was picked up a small number of times. The gene calls are TRBV6-5 and TRBJ2-2; TRBD1 aligns across 8 bases. The CDR3 totals 15 residues. The germline V gene encodes CDR1 MNHEY and CDR2 SVGAGI. The V segment lost 6 bases and the J segment 5 bases; nucleotides outside the gene matches: 8. The DNA for the CDR3 is TGTGCCAGCAGACCACACAGGGGGAAGACCGGGGAGCTGTTTTTT. It encodes CASRPHRGKTGELFF.

The V gene is TRBV27, the J gene TRBJ2-2; a weak D match, TRBD2 (6 bases). The CDR3 is 15 amino acids. The germline V and J ends were trimmed by 6 bases and 6 bases, with 17 bases remaining between them. Germline assignment: CDR1 MNHEY and CDR2 SMNVEV (reference sequence). The CDR3 region is CASSLVRERSGELFF. The CDR3 DNA sequence: TGTGCCAGCAGCCTAGTACGGGAGAGGTCCGGGGAGCTGTTTTTT.

The rearrangement links TRBV7-9 to TRBJ1-1, with D maybe TRBD1 (5 bases). V dropped 3 bases and J dropped 4 bases, with 6 bases sitting between them. Germline CDR1 is SEHNR and CDR2 is FQNEAQ (reference sequence). The CDR3 spans 12 residues. The CDR3 bases are TGTGCCAGCAGCTTGAGGGGCACTGAAGCTTTCTTT. It specifies CASSLRGTEAFF.

The chain combines TRBV6-1 with TRBJ1-4; TRBD1 is a possible D gene (6 bases). Looked up from germline, CDR1 is MNHNS and CDR2 is SASEGT. V was shortened by 6 bases and J by 7 bases, with 12 bases between the two germline ends. The CDR3 has 13 residues. CDR3 DNA: TGTGCCAGCAGAGACAGGCTTCGTGAAAAACTGTTTTTT. As protein: CASRDRLREKLFF.